These 27 T cell receptor beta chains were all obtained from the same sample, sequenced in a study of blood T cell repertoires in COVID-19. Sequencing was performed with immunoSEQ multiplex PCR; in TCRdb, only in-frame clones are kept and a portion is missing. The table shows about 190,000 clones, with approximately 86% occurring only once. The sequenced material came from PBMCs or T cells enriched from blood (not recorded which). These receptors were obtained from a woman aged 55-75 years with acute COVID-19.

V and J are TRBV7-9 and TRBJ1-4, with D possibly being TRBD1 (6 bases). There are 18 residues in the CDR3. Germline V lookup: CDR1 SEHNR, CDR2 FQNEAQ (reference sequence). V lost 4 bases, J lost 8 bases, and 26 bases lay in between. The DNA for the CDR3 is TGTGCCAGCAGCTGGGCCCCAAAATCACAGGGCGAGGCCGAAAAACTGTTTTTT. Protein product: CASSWAPKSQGEAEKLFF.

This clone was picked up a small number of times. The genes are TRBV10-1 and TRBJ2-1; 7 bases fit TRBD2. The CDR3 is made up of 14 amino acids. CDR1 WNHNN and CDR2 SYGVQD come from the germline V gene (reference sequence). Trimming took 10 bases from V and 4 from J; bases not matched to a gene: 10. This chain's CDR3 is CATQIAGDYNEQFF. CDR3 nucleotide sequence: TGCGCCACCCAGATAGCGGGTGATTACAATGAGCAGTTCTTC.

The V call is TRBV4-3, the J call TRBJ2-1; D may be TRBD2 (5 bases). V lost 6 bases and J 7 bases, leaving 16 bases between the germline ends. The CDR3 totals 14 residues. Germline CDR1 and CDR2: LGHNA and YSLEER. This CDR3 is CASSPGRWRNEQFF. The DNA for the CDR3 is TGCGCCAGCAGTCCCGGACGATGGAGGAATGAGCAGTTCTTC.

This clone was detected only once. This chain uses TRBV5-4 with TRBJ2-7, with D unresolved. The CDR3 consists of 16 residues. Trimming took off 3 bases at V and 3 bases at J, with 19 bases between the two ends. CDR1 SGHNT and CDR2 YYREEE come from the germline V gene (reference sequence). CDR3 loop: CASSSSPSADGYEQYV. As DNA, the CDR3 is TGTGCCAGCAGCTCGTCTCCATCCGCGGATGGCTACGAGCAGTACGTC.

The genes are TRBV4-3 and TRBJ1-2; 9 bases map to TRBD1. Germline V CDR1 and CDR2: LGHNA, YSLEER. The CDR3 consists of 15 residues. Germline trimming cut 3 bases from V and 6 bases from J; bases unmatched to any gene: 8. As DNA, the CDR3 is TGCGCCAGCAGCCAGGCCTGGGACAGGGTTGATGGCTACACCTTC. Translating it yields CASSQAWDRVDGYTF.

The gene calls are TRBV4-3 and TRBJ2-5; 12 bases map to TRBD1. Trimming removed 6 bases from V and 5 bases from J; junction bases left unmatched: 7. From germline, CDR1 is LGHNA and CDR2 YSLEER. CDR3 length: 15 residues. The CDR3 DNA follows: TGCGCCAGCAGTCTCGGGACAGGGGGCTTGGAGACCCAGTACTTC. Its translation: CASSLGTGGLETQYF.

The chain's CDR3 is CASSLIRGTGLFSNQPQHF. The CDR3 DNA reads as TGTGCCAGCAGTTTAATACGCGGGACAGGACTCTTTAGCAATCAGCCCCAGCATTTT. This sequence joins TRBV28 and TRBJ1-5, with 8 bases matching TRBD1. J lost 0 bases, V lost 2 bases, and 12 bases had no gene match. CDR1 is MDHEN, CDR2 SYDVKM, per germline. This CDR3 comprises 19 residues. Based on the CDR3 plus reference TRBV28 and TRBJ1-5, the full variable domain is DVKVTQSSRYLVKRTGEKVFLECVQDMDHENMFWYRQDPGLGLRLIYFSYDVKMKEKGDIPEGYSVSREKKERFSLILESASTNQTSMYLCASSLIRGTGLFSNQPQHFGDGTRLSIL.

V and J are TRBV30 and TRBJ2-3, with TRBD1 as a possible D gene (6 bases). Trimming took 5 bases from V and 0 from J, leaving 18 bases between them. The CDR3 is 16 residues long. Germline-derived CDR1 and CDR2 are GTSNPN and SVGIG (reference sequence). CDR3 in amino acids: CAWEDLRGSSTDTQYF. CDR3 nucleotide sequence: TGTGCCTGGGAGGACCTCAGGGGCTCTAGCACAGATACGCAGTATTTT. Full variable domain (rest looked up from reference TRBV30 and TRBJ2-3): SQTIHQWPATLVQPVGSPLSLECTVEGTSNPNLYWYRQAAGRGLQLLFYSVGIGQISSEVPQNLSASRPQDRQFILSSKKLLLSDSGFYLCAWEDLRGSSTDTQYFGPGTRLTVL.

The chain recombines TRBV30 with TRBJ2-2; TRBD2 aligns across 7 bases. CDR1 GTSNPN and CDR2 SVGIG come from the germline V gene (reference sequence). The CDR3 spans 15 residues. Losses at the gene ends were 4 bases for V and 4 bases for J; bases not matched to a gene: 9. The CDR3, as DNA: TGTGCCTGGATAACGTTGGGGGGGGGCACCGGGGAGCTGTTTTTT. It codes for CAWITLGGGTGELFF.

V gene TRBV7-2 combines with J gene TRBJ2-1; TRBD2 aligns across 8 bases. V dropped 0 bases and J dropped 0; count of bases not matched to a gene: 7. Per the germline V gene, CDR1 is SGHTA and CDR2 is FQGNSA. This CDR3 has 18 amino acids. This CDR3 is CASSLARLAGSSYNEQFF. The CDR3 coding sequence is TGTGCCAGCAGCTTAGCGAGGCTAGCGGGTTCCTCCTACAATGAGCAGTTCTTC.

The J gene is TRBJ1-4, the V gene TRBV28; D possibly corresponds to TRBD1 (6 bases). Germline CDR1 and CDR2: MDHEN and SYDVKM. Trimming took off 8 bases at V and 5 bases at J, with 18 bases between the two ends. The CDR3 spans 15 residues. Here the CDR3 DNA reads TGTGCCAGCTCTCTGGGGGGGCCGGTGAATGAAAAACTGTTTTTT. It codes for CASSLGGPVNEKLFF.

V is TRBV2 and J is TRBJ2-2; D might be TRBD2 (6 bases). The CDR3 is made up of 14 amino acids. CDR1 is SNHLY and CDR2 is FYNNEI in the germline V gene. Trimming cost V 4 bases and J 7 bases, with 13 bases left between them. Written as DNA, the CDR3 is TGTGCCAGCAGTGTTGGAGGGCCGGTCGGGGAGCTGTTTTTT. Translated, it gives CASSVGGPVGELFF.

The chain employs TRBV5-8 and TRBJ1-1; D possibly corresponds to TRBD1 (5 bases). This CDR3 region has 14 residues. The germline V gene has CDR1 SGHTS and CDR2 YDEGEE. Trimming took off 4 bases at V and 3 bases at J, with 13 bases between the two ends. The CDR3: CASSLQGLHTEAFF. The CDR3 DNA follows: TGTGCCAGCAGCCTGCAGGGTCTGCACACTGAAGCTTTCTTT.

CDR3 region: CATSDGDSSTNEKLFF. CDR3 nucleotides: TGTGCCACCAGTGATGGGGACAGTTCAACTAATGAAAAACTGTTTTTT. The rearrangement uses TRBV24-1 and TRBJ1-4, with 7 bases aligning to TRBD1. J was trimmed by 0 bases and V by 3 bases; bases with no gene match: 3. Germline V CDR1 and CDR2: KGHDR, SFDVKD. The CDR3 runs to 16 residues.

The chain links TRBV11-2 to TRBJ2-2; D may be TRBD1 (6 bases). The germline V and J ends were trimmed by 0 bases and 8 bases, with 10 bases remaining between them. The CDR3 length is 14 residues. Germline values: CDR1 SGHAT, CDR2 FQNNGV. The CDR3 DNA follows: TGTGCCAGCAGCTTAGAGGGGGCGTGGGGGGAGCTGTTTTTT. Protein product: CASSLEGAWGELFF.

This chain uses TRBV14 with TRBJ2-7; 8 nucleotides line up with TRBD1. CDR3 length equals 19 residues. Germline loops: CDR1 SGHDN, CDR2 FVKESK. V lost 4 bases, J lost 3 bases, and 20 bases stayed unmatched. The CDR3 bases are TGTGCCAGCAGCCGCGAGGCAGGGGGCTGGGTGGGACTCTTCTACGAGCAGTACTTC. Residues: CASSREAGGWVGLFYEQYF. Full variable domain (missing parts from reference TRBV14 and TRBJ2-7): EAGVTQFPSHSVIEKGQTVTLRCDPISGHDNLYWYRRVMGKEIKFLLHFVKESKQDESGMPNNRFLAERTGGTYSTLKVQPAELEDSGVYFCASSREAGGWVGLFYEQYFGPGTRLTVT.

This clone showed up just once. The chain links TRBV7-9 to TRBJ2-1, with TRBD2 identical over 11 bases. The germline V gene encodes CDR1 SEHNR and CDR2 FQNEAQ (reference sequence). The CDR3 totals 16 residues. V lost 5 bases and J lost 9; bases outside the gene matches: 12. CDR3 amino acids: CASSASTGLAVVEQFF. Written as DNA, the CDR3 is TGTGCCAGCAGCGCCTCAACGGGACTAGCGGTTGTTGAGCAGTTCTTC.

This clone was found a few times. The CDR3 sequence: CASSLRRPNTEAFF. The CDR3, as DNA: TGTGCCAGCAGCCTAAGGAGGCCTAACACTGAAGCTTTCTTT. The chain couples TRBV3-1 (or the pseudogene TRBV3-2) to TRBJ1-1; no clear D. CDR1 LGHDT and CDR2 YNNKEL come from the germline V gene (reference sequence). The CDR3 spans 14 residues. Between the trimmed V and J ends, which lost 4 bases and 2 bases, there was a span of 11 bases.

In DNA form, the CDR3 reads TGTGCCAGCGGAGCCAGTAGGGGGAACACTGAAGCTTTCTTT. As protein: CASGASRGNTEAFF. J is TRBJ1-1 and V is TRBV28; tentatively, D is TRBD1 (5 bases). CDR3 length equals 14 residues. Germline lookup yields CDR1 MDHEN and CDR2 SYDVKM. Trimming stripped 8 bases from V and 1 base from J, with 14 bases between. The full variable domain, in which reference TRBV28 and TRBJ1-1 provide the parts outside the CDR3, is DVKVTQSSRYLVKRTGEKVFLECVQDMDHENMFWYRQDPGLGLRLIYFSYDVKMKEKGDIPEGYSVSREKKERFSLILESASTNQTSMYLCASGASRGNTEAFFGQGTRLTVV.

In DNA form, the CDR3 reads TGTGCCAGCAGCCACGCAGGTGAAGCTTTCTTT. Its protein product is CASSHAGEAFF. This chain links TRBV7-9 with TRBJ1-1; D not resolved. There are 11 residues in the CDR3. V shed 5 bases and J shed 7 bases, with 8 bases lying between them. Germline CDR1 reads SEHNR; CDR2 reads FQNEAQ (reference sequence).

The chain couples TRBV18 to TRBJ1-1; 7 bases align to TRBD1. This CDR3 is 16 amino acids long. The trim removed 2 bases at V and 4 bases at J, leaving 10 bases unmatched. Germline CDR1 and CDR2: KGHSH and LQKENI. CDR3 sequence (DNA): TGTGCCAGCTCACCAAGGGACAGTGAACCGAGCACTGAAGCTTTCTTT. Its translation: CASSPRDSEPSTEAFF.

The chain carries TRBV13 and TRBJ1-1, with a possible D match to TRBD1 (5 bases). The CDR3 runs to 13 residues. V dropped 4 bases and J dropped 7 bases, with 13 bases sitting between them. Per germline, CDR1 PRHDT and CDR2 FYEKMQ (reference sequence). The CDR3 spells CASSWAGRHEAFF. The CDR3 region has the DNA TGTGCCAGCAGCTGGGCAGGGAGGCATGAAGCTTTCTTT.

This sequence joins TRBV28 and TRBJ1-4; 10 nucleotides line up with TRBD1. The CDR3 consists of 14 residues. The trim removed 5 bases at V and 7 bases at J, leaving 4 bases unmatched. Germline CDR1 and CDR2: MDHEN and SYDVKM. DNA for the CDR3: TGTGCCAGCAGTCGGACAGGGGGGAGTGAAAAACTGTTTTTT. Protein: CASSRTGGSEKLFF. The full variable domain, in which reference TRBV28 and TRBJ1-4 provide the parts outside the CDR3, is DVKVTQSSRYLVKRTGEKVFLECVQDMDHENMFWYRQDPGLGLRLIYFSYDVKMKEKGDIPEGYSVSREKKERFSLILESASTNQTSMYLCASSRTGGSEKLFFGSGTQLSVL.

V is TRBV10-1 and J is TRBJ1-1, with D possibly matching TRBD1 (5 bases). V lost 7 bases and J lost 4, with 13 bases in between. This CDR3 region has 13 residues. Germline V gene data show CDR1 as WNHNN and CDR2 as SYGVQD (reference sequence). The CDR3 region is CASTPDSLTEAFF. The CDR3 nucleotides are TGCGCCAGCACCCCCGACAGCCTCACTGAAGCTTTCTTT.

The chain employs TRBV7-9 and TRBJ1-5; 7 nucleotides align to TRBD1. There are 14 residues in the CDR3. V was pared by 6 bases and J by 3 bases, with 5 bases of the junction left unmatched. Per the germline V gene, CDR1 is SEHNR and CDR2 is FQNEAQ (reference sequence). Here the CDR3 DNA reads TGTGCCAGCAGTCCGACAGGGTTCAATCAGCCCCAGCATTTT. Translated, it gives CASSPTGFNQPQHF.

This clone was seen a handful of times. The genes are TRBV12-3 or TRBV12-4 and TRBJ2-1; D is undetermined. The CDR3 sequence is 12 residues long. With 7 bases removed from V and 8 bases from J, the gap between germline ends came to 12 bases. In nucleotides, the CDR3 is TGTGCCAGCACCGCCGGGTGGGATGAGCAGTTCTTC. Protein sequence: CASTAGWDEQFF.

This sequence joins TRBV28 and TRBJ2-2; 7 positions agree with TRBD2. The junction had 8 bases not matched to a gene; V was cut back by 10 bases and J by 6 bases. CDR1 MDHEN and CDR2 SYDVKM come from the germline V gene. The CDR3 covers 13 residues. CDR3: CAIRRRGSGELFF. CDR3 nucleotides: TGTGCCATACGCCGGCGGGGGTCCGGGGAGCTGTTTTTT.